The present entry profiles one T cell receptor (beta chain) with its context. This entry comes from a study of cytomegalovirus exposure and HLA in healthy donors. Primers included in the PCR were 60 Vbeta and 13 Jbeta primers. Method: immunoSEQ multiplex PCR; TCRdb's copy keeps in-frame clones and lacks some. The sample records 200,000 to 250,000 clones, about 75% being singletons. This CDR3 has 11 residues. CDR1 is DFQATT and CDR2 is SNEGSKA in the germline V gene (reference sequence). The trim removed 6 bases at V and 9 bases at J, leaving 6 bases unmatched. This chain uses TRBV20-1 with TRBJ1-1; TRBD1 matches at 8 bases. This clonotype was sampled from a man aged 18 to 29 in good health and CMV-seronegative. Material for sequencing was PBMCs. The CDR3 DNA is TGCAGTGCCGTGGACAGGGCTAAAGCTTTCTTT. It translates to CSAVDRAKAFF.